This entry lists 13 T cell receptor beta chains sequenced from one sample in a study of OX40 agonist ivuxolimab in advanced cancers. This table comes from immunoSEQ multiplex PCR, and its TCRdb copy is limited to in-frame clones, with some not included. Of more than 60,000 clones in the sample, approximately 85% were seen once. The source was CD4+ or CD8+ T cells sorted from blood, collected in a trial of the OX40 agonist ivuxolimab. The receptor source for this set is an adult with an advanced solid tumor such as melanoma, head and neck, liver or kidney cancer.

This rearrangement joins TRBV10-3 to TRBJ1-5, with 8 bases matching TRBD1. This CDR3 is built from 16 residues. J was trimmed by 4 bases and V by 4 bases; bases with no gene match: 9. From germline, CDR1 is ENHRY and CDR2 SYGVKD. The CDR3 loop is CAISAGTGQGNQPQHF. In DNA, the CDR3 is TGTGCCATCAGTGCCGGAACAGGACAGGGTAATCAGCCCCAGCATTTT.

This sequence joins TRBV11-3 and TRBJ2-1; the match to TRBD1 covers 11 bases. The trim removed 6 bases at V and 10 bases at J, leaving 5 bases unmatched. The CDR3 runs 13 residues. Looked up from germline, CDR1 is SGHNT and CDR2 is YENEEA. The CDR3, as DNA: TGTGCCAGCAGTGGACAGGGGGCTGTCGAGCAGTTCTTC. It encodes CASSGQGAVEQFF.

The V call is TRBV6-5, the J call TRBJ1-5; 10 bases agree with TRBD1. The CDR3 is made up of 15 amino acids. Unmatched junction bases numbered 7, after V lost 6 bases and J lost 5 bases. The germline V gene has CDR1 MNHEY and CDR2 SVGAGI. CDR3 sequence reads: CASSSGTGAYQPQHF. The CDR3 DNA follows: TGTGCCAGCAGCTCCGGGACAGGGGCCTATCAGCCCCAGCATTTT.

The genes are TRBV27 and TRBJ2-3; possibly TRBD1 for D (6 bases). Trimming left V 0 bases short and J 1 base short, with 8 bases between. The V gene's germline CDR1 is MNHEY and CDR2 SMNVEV (reference sequence). The CDR3 contains 15 residues. CDR3 in amino acids: CASSLSRGGTDTQYF. The CDR3 DNA reads as TGTGCCAGCAGTTTATCCAGGGGTGGCACAGATACGCAGTATTTT.

J is TRBJ2-5 and V is TRBV6-5; possibly TRBD1 for D (5 bases). Trimming removed 8 bases at V and 2 bases at J, with 9 bases between. This CDR3 is 12 amino acids long. The V gene's germline CDR1 is MNHEY and CDR2 SVGAGI. The CDR3 protein is CASARGQETQYF. DNA for the CDR3: TGTGCCAGCGCAAGGGGTCAAGAGACCCAGTACTTC.

The chain couples TRBV10-3 to TRBJ2-7; TRBD2 might be the D (5 bases). The CDR3 is 15 amino acids. The V gene lost 3 bases and the J gene lost 2 bases, with 14 bases spanning the gap. In germline, CDR1 is ENHRY, CDR2 SYGVKD. CDR3 in DNA: TGTGCCATCAGTGATTTTGCTAGCAGCACCTACGAGCAGTACTTC. It is translated as CAISDFASSTYEQYF.

The chain carries TRBV7-2 and TRBJ2-7; 8 positions agree with TRBD2. This CDR3 region has 13 residues. V lost 3 bases to trimming and J lost 4 bases; unmatched junction nucleotides: 2. Germline CDR1 is SGHTA and CDR2 is FQGNSA. The DNA for the CDR3 is TGTGCCAGCAGCTTGGGACTAGTTTACGAGCAGTACTTC. Protein: CASSLGLVYEQYF.

The chain has TRBV7-8 and TRBJ1-5; D is ambiguous. Trimming stripped 4 bases from V and 0 bases from J, with 4 bases between. Germline-derived CDR1 and CDR2 are SGHVS and FQNEAQ. This CDR3 region has 13 residues. The CDR3 loop is CASSSYSNQPQHF. The CDR3 nucleotides are TGTGCCAGCAGCTCTTATAGCAATCAGCCCCAGCATTTT.

The chain has TRBV5-1 and TRBJ2-3, with a possible D match to TRBD1 (6 bases). The germline V and J ends were trimmed by 4 bases and 1 base, with 19 bases remaining between them. Germline-derived CDR1 and CDR2 are SGHRS and YFSETQ. This CDR3 has 17 residues. In nucleotides, the CDR3 is TGCGCCAGCAGCGAGGCTACCGGGACAATTGGCACAGATACGCAGTATTTT. This encodes CASSEATGTIGTDTQYF.

For the CDR3, the DNA is TGTGCCAGCTCAGCGGAAAGCACAGATACGCAGTATTTT. This translates into CASSAESTDTQYF. The chain links TRBV18 to TRBJ2-3; D is undetermined. The CDR3 has 13 residues. V was clipped by 5 bases and J by 0 bases, with 6 bases between them. Germline CDR1 reads KGHSH; CDR2 reads LQKENI.

This chain uses TRBV30 with TRBJ1-2; D remains unclear. CDR3 length: 11 residues. Germline V lookup: CDR1 GTSNPN, CDR2 SVGIG (reference sequence). Trimming took 3 bases from V and 1 from J, leaving 3 bases between them. The CDR3 is CAWSLNYGYTF. The CDR3 region has the DNA TGTGCCTGGAGCCTTAACTATGGCTACACCTTC.

CDR3 nucleotide sequence: TGTGCTAGTGGTTTGAGACTCCCCGTGGGGGATTCCTACAATGAGCAGTTCTTC. Amino acids: CASGLRLPVGDSYNEQFF. The gene calls are TRBV12-5 and TRBJ2-1, with D perhaps matching TRBD1 or TRBD2 (5 bases each). Per the germline V gene, CDR1 is LGHNT and CDR2 is FRNRAP. V lost 2 bases to trimming and J lost 1 base, with 18 bases between them. The CDR3 contains 18 residues.

The rearrangement links TRBV29-1 to TRBJ1-2; no firm D call. The V end was cut by 0 bases, the J end by 7 bases, with 6 bases between. Germline assignment: CDR1 SQVTM and CDR2 ANQGSEA. The CDR3 covers 11 residues. The CDR3, as DNA: TGCAGCGTTGAAGACACGACTGGCTACACCTTC. As protein: CSVEDTTGYTF.